A single sample is the source of the 20 T cell receptor beta chains below, sequenced in a study of blood T cell repertoires in COVID-19. Assay: immunoSEQ multiplex PCR; the TCRdb copy retains only in-frame clones and omits some. The sample lists 210,000 or so clones; 90% to 95% were seen once. The sample comprised peripheral blood. The receptor set was obtained from a man aged 30-40 years with acute or convalescent COVID-19.

V gene TRBV11-2 combines with J gene TRBJ2-7; D is unclear. Germline loops: CDR1 SGHAT, CDR2 FQNNGV. The CDR3 is 14 residues long. The germline V and J ends were trimmed by 3 bases and 0 bases, with 9 bases remaining between them. CDR3 residues: CASSFSRSSYEQYF. In DNA form, the CDR3 reads TGTGCCAGCAGCTTCTCTAGGTCCTCCTACGAGCAGTACTTC.

The V and J genes are TRBV28 and TRBJ1-4; 7 bases fit TRBD1. The V gene's germline CDR1 is MDHEN and CDR2 SYDVKM. Trimming cost V 6 bases and J 6 bases; bases outside gene matches: 10. This CDR3 comprises 15 residues. CDR3 nucleotide sequence: TGTGCCAGCAGCAAAACGGGGACAGTTTATGAAAAACTGTTTTTT. Amino acids: CASSKTGTVYEKLFF.

The J gene is TRBJ1-2, the V gene TRBV9; D not resolved. Per the germline V gene, CDR1 is SGDLS and CDR2 is YYNGEE. This CDR3 contains 14 residues. Trimming shortened V by 1 base and J by 6 bases, and 13 bases separated the two germline ends. For the CDR3, the DNA is TGTGCCAGCAGCGTAATGGGGAGCGGAGATGGCTACACCTTC. The encoded protein is CASSVMGSGDGYTF.

The genes are TRBV6-5 and TRBJ1-3, with 7 bases identical to TRBD1. The germline CDR1 and CDR2 sequences are MNHEY and SVGAGI. Losses at the gene ends were 6 bases for V and 3 bases for J; bases not matched to a gene: 5. This CDR3 spans 14 amino acids. For the CDR3, the DNA is TGTGCCAGCAGCACCAGGGGGTATGGAAACACCATATATTTT. Its translation is CASSTRGYGNTIYF.

The rearrangement joins TRBV27 to TRBJ1-4; D gene uncertain. Trimming cost V 4 bases and J 2 bases, with 8 bases left between them. The CDR3 totals 14 residues. CDR1 and CDR2 from the germline V gene are MNHEY and SMNVEV (reference sequence). CDR3 in amino acids: CASSYQHTNEKLFF. The CDR3 coding sequence is TGTGCCAGCAGTTACCAACACACTAATGAAAAACTGTTTTTT.

The rearrangement joins TRBV2 to TRBJ2-2; 7 bases agree with TRBD2. The CDR3 contains 15 residues. V shed 3 bases, J shed 8 bases, and the junction held 9 bases outside the gene matches. Germline assignment: CDR1 SNHLY and CDR2 FYNNEI. In nucleotides, the CDR3 is TGTGCCAGCAGTGATACTGGCGGGAGTTTTGGGGAGCTGTTTTTT. Translated: CASSDTGGSFGELFF.

V usage is TRBV21-1 and J usage is TRBJ2-3; the table's D call, TRBD2, has no DNA check behind it. TRBV21-1 is labeled a pseudogene. There are 16 residues in the CDR3. CDR3 in DNA: TGTGCCAGCAGCAAAGGGCATACTAAGCGCACAGATACGCAGTATTTT. Translating it yields CASSKGHTKRTDTQYF.

V usage is TRBV11-2 and J usage is TRBJ2-7, with 7 bases identical to TRBD1. Germline lookup yields CDR1 SGHAT and CDR2 FQNNGV. V trimming: 6 bases; J trimming: 4 bases; junction bases outside the gene matches: 12. This CDR3 contains 15 residues. The CDR3 nucleotides read TGTGCCAGCAGTTTCAGCCGGGACAGAGCGTACGAGCAGTACTTC. Translation gives CASSFSRDRAYEQYF.

This rearrangement joins TRBV3-1 (or the pseudogene TRBV3-2) to TRBJ1-3, with 7 bases lining up with TRBD1. The CDR3 contains 17 residues. The V gene end was trimmed by 3 bases and the J gene end by 4 bases; junction bases not matched to a gene: 12. Germline V gives CDR1 LGHDT, CDR2 YNNKEL (reference sequence). The CDR3 loop is CASSHSGQGVLGNTIYF. CDR3 DNA sequence: TGTGCCAGCAGCCACTCTGGGCAGGGGGTATTGGGAAACACCATATATTTT.

The chain is built from TRBV6-1 and TRBJ1-2; TRBD1 matches 8 bases. The CDR3 has 16 residues. Germline-derived CDR1 and CDR2 are MNHNS and SASEGT. J gave up 3 bases and V 4 bases, and 10 bases lay outside the gene matches. The CDR3 DNA follows: TGTGCCAGCAGTGCCCAGGGGGCGCGTCGCGACTATGGCTACACCTTC. Amino acid sequence: CASSAQGARRDYGYTF.

The V and J genes are TRBV6-6 and TRBJ2-1, with 13 positions matching TRBD2. Trimming cost V 5 bases and J 0 bases; bases outside gene matches: 13. CDR1 is MNHNY and CDR2 is SVGAGI in the germline V gene (reference sequence). This CDR3 contains 20 residues. CDR3 in DNA: TGTGCCAGCAGTCGCCGACTAGCGGGAGGCCCCTCGGGCTCCTACAATGAGCAGTTCTTC. Its protein is CASSRRLAGGPSGSYNEQFF.

The V call is TRBV5-1, the J call TRBJ1-3, with TRBD1 matching 11 bases. The CDR3 consists of 14 residues. The germline CDR1 and CDR2 sequences are SGHRS and YFSETQ. V gave up 5 bases and J gave up 7 bases; unmatched junction bases: 5. DNA of the CDR3: TGCGCCAGCAGAAACCGGGACAGGGGGAACACCATATATTTT. Protein product: CASRNRDRGNTIYF.

The V and J genes are TRBV19 and TRBJ2-2; 8 bases map to TRBD1. Looked up from germline, CDR1 is LNHDA and CDR2 is SQIVND (reference sequence). The CDR3 contains 14 residues. Trimming removed 8 bases from V and 6 bases from J; junction bases left unmatched: 8. CDR3 sequence (DNA): TGTGCCAGTCAACGGCAGGGGGCTCCCGGGGAGCTGTTTTTT. Translated, it gives CASQRQGAPGELFF.

The V gene is TRBV3-1 (or the pseudogene TRBV3-2), the J gene TRBJ1-4; 8 bases agree with TRBD1. This CDR3 spans 18 amino acids. V gave up 3 bases and J gave up 1 base; unmatched junction bases: 10. CDR1 and CDR2 (germline): LGHDT, YNNKEL (reference sequence). The CDR3 here is CASSQGLTGARTNEKLFF. Here the CDR3 DNA reads TGTGCCAGCAGCCAGGGATTGACAGGGGCGCGAACTAATGAAAAACTGTTTTTT.

DNA of the CDR3: TGTGCCAGCAGTCCTTCCGGGACAGGGGGTTTGTTTGGCTACACCTTC. Amino acid sequence: CASSPSGTGGLFGYTF. V is TRBV28 and J is TRBJ1-2, with 11 bases fitting TRBD1. The CDR3 has 16 amino acids. V was pared by 5 bases and J by 7 bases, with 12 bases of the junction left unmatched. Germline V lookup: CDR1 MDHEN, CDR2 SYDVKM.

The chain uses TRBV7-9 and TRBJ1-4; D might be TRBD1 (6 bases). Trimming pared 1 base from V and 5 bases from J, leaving 11 bases between. This CDR3 comprises 15 residues. CDR1 and CDR2 from the germline V gene are SEHNR and FQNEAQ (reference sequence). The CDR3 nucleotides read TGTGCCAGCAGCTTAGACGGACAGTTGAATGAAAAACTGTTTTTT. It yields the protein CASSLDGQLNEKLFF.

The V and J genes are TRBV28 and TRBJ1-5; the D is unclear. CDR1 and CDR2 (germline): MDHEN, SYDVKM. CDR3 length equals 13 residues. V lost 3 bases and J 2 bases, leaving 5 bases between the germline ends. CDR3 residues: CASSFIGNQPQHF. DNA of the CDR3: TGTGCCAGCAGTTTTATCGGCAATCAGCCCCAGCATTTT.

This chain's CDR3 is CAWGTGTSGIYEQFF. The DNA of the CDR3 is TGTGCCTGGGGGACCGGGACTAGCGGGATCTATGAGCAGTTCTTC. The rearrangement uses TRBV30 and TRBJ2-1, with 13 bases aligning to TRBD2. V dropped 5 bases and J dropped 8; count of bases not matched to a gene: 9. The germline V gene has CDR1 GTSNPN and CDR2 SVGIG (reference sequence). The length of the CDR3 is 15 residues.

V usage is TRBV6-4 and J usage is TRBJ1-2; a weak D match, TRBD1 (5 bases). The length of the CDR3 is 15 residues. With 3 bases removed from V and 2 bases from J, the gap between germline ends came to 13 bases. Per germline, CDR1 MRHNA and CDR2 SNTAGT. DNA of the CDR3: TGTGCCAGCAGTGAAGGTGCAGGGCCAAACTATGGCTACACCTTC. This gives the protein CASSEGAGPNYGYTF.

J is TRBJ2-3 and V is TRBV7-8; 8 bases are shared with TRBD1. Germline V lookup: CDR1 SGHVS, CDR2 FQNEAQ. The trim removed 5 bases at V and 5 bases at J, leaving 3 bases unmatched. This CDR3 region has 13 residues. CDR3 region: CASSQDREDTQYF. The CDR3 DNA is TGTGCCAGCAGCCAGGACAGGGAAGATACGCAGTATTTT.